These 31 T cell receptor beta chains share one sample of origin, sequenced in a study of blood T cell repertoires in COVID-19. Some clones are missing from TCRdb's copy, which holds only in-frame ones; the method was immunoSEQ multiplex PCR. Among about 170,000 clones listed, around nine tenths were seen once. Specimen: peripheral blood. The origin of the receptors is a man aged 60-69 years with COVID-19, enrolled during active disease.

The count of this clone is one. The same CDR3 also results from other DNA sequences found in this sample. The V gene is TRBV5-8, the J gene TRBJ1-5; possible D gene TRBD1, 5 bases. Trimming shortened V by 2 bases and J by 7 bases, and 10 bases separated the two germline ends. The CDR3 has 13 residues. Germline assignment: CDR1 SGHTS and CDR2 YDEGEE. The CDR3 nucleotides are TGTGCCAGCAGCTTCAGGGAAAACCAGCCCCAGCATTTT. Residues: CASSFRENQPQHF.

This clone appeared a few times. V is TRBV18 and J is TRBJ1-3; tentatively, D is TRBD1 (5 bases). CDR1 is KGHSH and CDR2 is LQKENI in the germline V gene. V dropped 3 bases and J dropped 0 bases, with 15 bases sitting between them. CDR3 length: 17 amino acids. The DNA of the CDR3 is TGTGCCAGCTCACCCATCACCGGACATAGCTCTGGAAACACCATATATTTT. Translated, it gives CASSPITGHSSGNTIYF.

The rearrangement joins TRBV4-2 to TRBJ2-2; 9 positions match TRBD2. Looked up from germline, CDR1 is LGHNA and CDR2 is YNFKEQ. V trimming: 3 bases; J trimming: 7 bases; junction bases outside the gene matches: 30. CDR3 length: 23 residues. The CDR3 spells CASSHPFSGAGGGVAGAGGELFF. The CDR3 DNA is TGTGCCAGCAGCCACCCTTTTAGCGGCGCTGGCGGAGGGGTAGCGGGAGCCGGCGGGGAGCTGTTTTTT.

The chain has TRBV7-9 and TRBJ1-1; D is unresolved. Looked up from germline, CDR1 is SEHNR and CDR2 is FQNEAQ (reference sequence). The V end was cut by 2 bases, the J end by 0 bases, with 13 bases between. The CDR3 covers 16 residues. CDR3: CASSLWQSIMNTEAFF. The CDR3 DNA is TGTGCCAGCAGCTTATGGCAGTCCATTATGAACACTGAAGCTTTCTTT.

This chain links TRBV30 with TRBJ1-2, with 7 bases lining up with TRBD1. Trimming took 2 bases from V and 8 from J; bases not matched to a gene: 5. The CDR3 runs to 12 residues. Per germline, CDR1 GTSNPN and CDR2 SVGIG (reference sequence). The CDR3 protein is CAWSPNRGGYTF. In DNA form, the CDR3 reads TGTGCCTGGAGTCCGAACAGGGGCGGCTACACCTTC.

V gene TRBV6-2 or TRBV6-3 combines with J gene TRBJ1-5, with 7 nucleotides matching TRBD1. Trimming took 4 bases from V and 4 from J; bases not matched to a gene: 1. CDR3 length equals 13 residues. Germline assignment: CDR1 MNHEY and CDR2 SVGEGT. CDR3 loop: CASSWDRNQPQHF. In DNA form, the CDR3 reads TGTGCCAGCAGTTGGGACAGAAATCAGCCCCAGCATTTT.

The chain joins TRBV27 to TRBJ2-1, with 11 nucleotides matching TRBD2. The ends lost 5 bases at V and 3 bases at J; junction bases unmatched: 12. Germline-derived CDR1 and CDR2 are MNHEY and SMNVEV (reference sequence). This CDR3 is built from 18 residues. Here the CDR3 reads CASSIRFGLAGIYNEQFF. CDR3 coding DNA: TGTGCCAGCAGTATACGATTCGGACTAGCGGGTATCTACAATGAGCAGTTCTTC.

DNA for the CDR3: TGTGCCAGCAGCCTGAGTACCGCTAGCGGAGTCACCGGGGAGCTGTTTTTT. Its protein product is CASSLSTASGVTGELFF. J is TRBJ2-2 and V is TRBV7-2, with 7 bases aligning to TRBD2. The CDR3 runs 17 residues. Looked up from germline, CDR1 is SGHTA and CDR2 is FQGNSA. V was clipped by 5 bases and J by 4 bases; unmatched bases: 13.

This chain uses TRBV12-3 or TRBV12-4 with TRBJ1-2; no clear D. The V gene lost 6 bases and the J gene lost 8 bases, with 13 bases spanning the gap. CDR3 length equals 12 residues. The CDR3 DNA reads as TGTGCCAGCAGCCAGGAGGGAGGGGGCTACACCTTC. Protein product: CASSQEGGGYTF.

The chain carries TRBV10-3 and TRBJ1-5; TRBD1 aligns across 8 bases. This CDR3 has 15 residues. Trimming at V came to 10 bases and at J to 0 bases, leaving 8 bases not matched to a gene. Germline lookup yields CDR1 ENHRY and CDR2 SYGVKD. The CDR3 loop is CATSQGGASNQPQHF. CDR3 nucleotides: TGTGCCACCTCACAGGGGGGGGCTAGCAATCAGCCCCAGCATTTT.

This clone was detected once. The CDR3 nucleotides read TGCGCCAGCAGCCCTCTAGGCAACTACGAGCAGTACTTC. This sequence encodes CASSPLGNYEQYF. The chain has TRBV5-1 and TRBJ2-7; D gene ambiguous. Germline V gives CDR1 SGHRS, CDR2 YFSETQ. This CDR3 comprises 13 residues. The germline V and J ends were trimmed by 4 bases and 3 bases, with 11 bases remaining between them.

This chain uses TRBV6-5 with TRBJ1-2; 7 bases line up with TRBD1. V was pared by 2 bases and J by 4 bases, with 4 bases of the junction left unmatched. Germline V gene sequence: CDR1 MNHEY, CDR2 SVGAGI. CDR3 size: 14 residues. DNA of the CDR3: TGTGCCAGCAGTTACAGGGGGCGTAGCTATGGCTACACCTTC. It codes for CASSYRGRSYGYTF.

The gene calls are TRBV29-1 and TRBJ2-2; TRBD1 matches 8 bases. The germline CDR1 and CDR2 sequences are SQVTM and ANQGSEA. Trimming cost V 7 bases and J 1 base; bases outside gene matches: 11. The CDR3 runs to 16 residues. The CDR3, as DNA: TGCAGCGCCGGACAGGGAGTTGGCCAGAACACCGGGGAGCTGTTTTTT. It specifies CSAGQGVGQNTGELFF.

The chain links TRBV5-1 to TRBJ2-1, with 10 nucleotides matching TRBD1. The ends lost 5 bases at V and 9 bases at J; junction bases unmatched: 11. The CDR3 is 15 amino acids. CDR1 is SGHRS, CDR2 YFSETQ, per germline. In DNA form, the CDR3 reads TGCGCCAGCAGGGCCGGAGGACAGGGGGGTAGTGAGCAGTTCTTC. This gives the protein CASRAGGQGGSEQFF.

The V call is TRBV4-1, the J call TRBJ2-3, with TRBD2 matching 8 bases. V lost 2 bases to trimming and J lost 4 bases; unmatched junction nucleotides: 14. Per the germline V gene, CDR1 is MGHRA and CDR2 is YSYEKL. The CDR3 loop spans 18 amino acids. CDR3 bases: TGCGCCAGCAGCCAAAATCATCGGGAGGGCCGATTCGCAGATACGCAGTATTTT. Its protein product is CASSQNHREGRFADTQYF.

V gene TRBV6-2 or TRBV6-3 combines with J gene TRBJ1-6, with D tentatively TRBD1 (6 bases). The length of the CDR3 is 14 residues. The germline V and J ends were trimmed by 1 base and 9 bases, with 10 bases remaining between them. From germline, CDR1 is MNHEY and CDR2 SVGEGT. CDR3 residues: CASSYWDTSSPLHF. In DNA, the CDR3 is TGTGCCAGCAGTTACTGGGACACGAGTTCACCCCTCCACTTT.

This clone has more than one count but fewer than ten. J is TRBJ1-6 and V is TRBV3-1 (or the pseudogene TRBV3-2); TRBD1 is a possible D gene (6 bases). Trimming pared 0 bases from V and 6 bases from J, leaving 12 bases between. The germline V gene encodes CDR1 LGHDT and CDR2 YNNKEL (reference sequence). The CDR3 is made up of 16 amino acids. CDR3 amino acids: CASSQELGRGNSPLHF. CDR3 sequence (DNA): TGTGCCAGCAGCCAAGAACTGGGCAGGGGTAATTCACCCCTCCACTTT.

This chain uses TRBV24-1 with TRBJ1-1; 10 bases are a match to TRBD1. Trimming cost V 7 bases and J 6 bases; bases outside gene matches: 4. The length of the CDR3 is 13 residues. Germline CDR1 reads KGHDR; CDR2 reads SFDVKD. The CDR3 sequence is CATSGQGVSEAFF. In DNA, the CDR3 is TGTGCCACCAGCGGACAGGGGGTCTCTGAAGCTTTCTTT.

This sequence joins TRBV6-5 and TRBJ2-2; 7 nucleotides line up with TRBD2. The germline V gene has CDR1 MNHEY and CDR2 SVGAGI. J lost 3 bases, V lost 7 bases, and 8 bases had no gene match. The CDR3 covers 15 residues. The DNA of the CDR3 is TGTGCCAGCACCTCAGGGAGGGCCGACACCGGGGAGCTGTTTTTT. Translated: CASTSGRADTGELFF.

The CDR3 is CASSRQTGTNEKLFF. CDR3 coding DNA: TGTGCCAGCAGCAGACAGACAGGGACTAATGAAAAACTGTTTTTT. The rearrangement links TRBV27 to TRBJ1-4; 7 bases fit TRBD1. V dropped 6 bases and J dropped 2; count of bases not matched to a gene: 6. The CDR3 length is 15 residues. Germline CDR1 and CDR2: MNHEY and SMNVEV (reference sequence).

This sequence joins TRBV19 and TRBJ1-5; the D is unclear. Trimming pared 3 bases from V and 3 bases from J, leaving 6 bases between. The germline CDR1 and CDR2 sequences are LNHDA and SQIVND (reference sequence). There are 13 residues in the CDR3. This CDR3 reads CASSMGVNQPQHF. CDR3 DNA: TGTGCCAGTAGTATGGGAGTCAATCAGCCCCAGCATTTT.

The V call is TRBV4-1, the J call TRBJ1-4, with TRBD1 matching 10 bases. The CDR3 sequence is 17 residues long. CDR1 MGHRA and CDR2 YSYEKL come from the germline V gene. Germline trimming cut 0 bases from V and 5 bases from J; bases unmatched to any gene: 6. CDR3 residues: CASSQENPGQGNEKLFF. The CDR3, as DNA: TGCGCCAGCAGCCAAGAGAATCCGGGACAGGGGAATGAAAAACTGTTTTTT.

This rearrangement joins TRBV5-8 to TRBJ1-2; D is uncertain. Germline CDR1 is SGHTS and CDR2 is YDEGEE. The CDR3 runs to 13 residues. Trimming removed 2 bases from V and 3 bases from J, with 8 bases in between. In DNA form, the CDR3 reads TGTGCCAGCAGCTTTGGCAGCGACTATGGCTACACCTTC. This sequence encodes CASSFGSDYGYTF. Full variable domain (rest looked up from reference TRBV5-8 and TRBJ1-2): EAGVTQSPTHLIKTRGQQATLRCSPISGHTSVYWYQQALGLGLQFLLWYDEGEERNRGNFPPRFSGRQFPNYSSELNVNALELEDSALYLCASSFGSDYGYTFGSGTRLTVV.

This clone was observed a single time. The chain employs TRBV5-5 and TRBJ2-5, with TRBD1 matching over 9 bases. The CDR3 loop spans 16 amino acids. Losses at the gene ends were 4 bases for V and 1 base for J; bases not matched to a gene: 8. Germline assignment: CDR1 SGHKS and CDR2 YYEKEE (reference sequence). CDR3 in DNA: TGTGCCAGCAGCAAACAGGGGGCGCAGACCCAAGAGACCCAGTACTTC. Translated, it gives CASSKQGAQTQETQYF. Complete variable domain (other parts from reference TRBV5-5 and TRBJ2-5): DAGVTQSPTHLIKTRGQQVTLRCSPISGHKSVSWYQQVLGQGPQFIFQYYEKEERGRGNFPDRFSARQFPNYSSELNVNALLLGDSALYLCASSKQGAQTQETQYFGPGTRLLVL.

The rearrangement joins TRBV11-1 to TRBJ1-2; TRBD1 might be the D (5 bases). The germline V gene has CDR1 SGHAT and CDR2 FQDESV (reference sequence). V lost 5 bases and J lost 4, with 11 bases in between. The CDR3 contains 13 residues. The CDR3 DNA sequence: TGTGCCAGCAGCCAAGACAGCACCTATGGCTACACCTTC. This codes for CASSQDSTYGYTF. Looking up the rest from reference TRBV11-1 and TRBJ1-2 gives the full variable domain: EAEVAQSPRYKITEKSQAVAFWCDPISGHATLYWYRQILGQGPELLVQFQDESVVDDSQLPKDRFSAERLKGVDSTLKIQPAELGDSAMYLCASSQDSTYGYTFGSGTRLTVV.

The chain employs TRBV3-1 (or the pseudogene TRBV3-2) and TRBJ1-5, with D uncertain. This CDR3 has 15 residues. Germline assignment: CDR1 LGHDT and CDR2 YNNKEL (reference sequence). V dropped 1 base and J dropped 7 bases, with 14 bases sitting between them. In DNA form, the CDR3 reads TGTGCCAGCAGCCAAGGCCCACTAATGACCCAGCCCCAGCATTTT. Translation gives CASSQGPLMTQPQHF.

This clone has only one observation. The J gene is TRBJ2-1, the V gene TRBV6-5; 8 bases fit TRBD1. The CDR3 contains 15 residues. Germline CDR1 is MNHEY and CDR2 is SVGAGI. With 5 bases clipped from V and 3 bases from J, the junction kept 6 bases outside the gene matches. CDR3 nucleotides: TGTGCCAGCAGTACAGACAGGGGTATCTACAATGAGCAGTTCTTC. Protein sequence: CASSTDRGIYNEQFF.

This chain links TRBV28 with TRBJ1-5; 8 bases agree with TRBD1. This CDR3 comprises 15 residues. Germline V gives CDR1 MDHEN, CDR2 SYDVKM. With V trimmed by 2 bases and J by 7 bases, 7 bases remained unmatched. CDR3: CASSLLQGARQPQHF. The CDR3 nucleotides read TGTGCCAGCAGTTTACTCCAGGGGGCGCGACAGCCCCAGCATTTT.

The chain couples TRBV11-2 to TRBJ1-6; unclear D gene. CDR1 and CDR2 (germline): SGHAT, FQNNGV. Trimming took 6 bases from V and 7 from J, leaving 16 bases between them. The CDR3 spans 15 residues. The DNA of the CDR3 is TGTGCCAGCAGACTCGTGGGCGTGAAGAATTCACCCCTCCACTTT. Protein sequence: CASRLVGVKNSPLHF.

The chain uses TRBV28 and TRBJ2-5, with a tentative D call TRBD1 (6 bases). V lost 7 bases to trimming and J lost 4 bases, with 13 bases between them. Germline-derived CDR1 and CDR2 are MDHEN and SYDVKM. The CDR3 consists of 13 residues. This CDR3 is CASTRGQRETQYF. CDR3 in DNA: TGTGCCAGCACCAGAGGACAGAGAGAGACCCAGTACTTC.

The gene calls are TRBV24-1 and TRBJ2-7; the match to TRBD1 covers 7 bases. The CDR3 sequence is 13 residues long. From germline, CDR1 is KGHDR and CDR2 SFDVKD. After removal of 4 bases from V and 10 bases from J, the junction contained 9 bases not matched to a gene. CDR3 loop: CATSEGGDPSQYF. The CDR3, as DNA: TGTGCCACCAGTGAAGGGGGCGATCCAAGTCAGTACTTC.